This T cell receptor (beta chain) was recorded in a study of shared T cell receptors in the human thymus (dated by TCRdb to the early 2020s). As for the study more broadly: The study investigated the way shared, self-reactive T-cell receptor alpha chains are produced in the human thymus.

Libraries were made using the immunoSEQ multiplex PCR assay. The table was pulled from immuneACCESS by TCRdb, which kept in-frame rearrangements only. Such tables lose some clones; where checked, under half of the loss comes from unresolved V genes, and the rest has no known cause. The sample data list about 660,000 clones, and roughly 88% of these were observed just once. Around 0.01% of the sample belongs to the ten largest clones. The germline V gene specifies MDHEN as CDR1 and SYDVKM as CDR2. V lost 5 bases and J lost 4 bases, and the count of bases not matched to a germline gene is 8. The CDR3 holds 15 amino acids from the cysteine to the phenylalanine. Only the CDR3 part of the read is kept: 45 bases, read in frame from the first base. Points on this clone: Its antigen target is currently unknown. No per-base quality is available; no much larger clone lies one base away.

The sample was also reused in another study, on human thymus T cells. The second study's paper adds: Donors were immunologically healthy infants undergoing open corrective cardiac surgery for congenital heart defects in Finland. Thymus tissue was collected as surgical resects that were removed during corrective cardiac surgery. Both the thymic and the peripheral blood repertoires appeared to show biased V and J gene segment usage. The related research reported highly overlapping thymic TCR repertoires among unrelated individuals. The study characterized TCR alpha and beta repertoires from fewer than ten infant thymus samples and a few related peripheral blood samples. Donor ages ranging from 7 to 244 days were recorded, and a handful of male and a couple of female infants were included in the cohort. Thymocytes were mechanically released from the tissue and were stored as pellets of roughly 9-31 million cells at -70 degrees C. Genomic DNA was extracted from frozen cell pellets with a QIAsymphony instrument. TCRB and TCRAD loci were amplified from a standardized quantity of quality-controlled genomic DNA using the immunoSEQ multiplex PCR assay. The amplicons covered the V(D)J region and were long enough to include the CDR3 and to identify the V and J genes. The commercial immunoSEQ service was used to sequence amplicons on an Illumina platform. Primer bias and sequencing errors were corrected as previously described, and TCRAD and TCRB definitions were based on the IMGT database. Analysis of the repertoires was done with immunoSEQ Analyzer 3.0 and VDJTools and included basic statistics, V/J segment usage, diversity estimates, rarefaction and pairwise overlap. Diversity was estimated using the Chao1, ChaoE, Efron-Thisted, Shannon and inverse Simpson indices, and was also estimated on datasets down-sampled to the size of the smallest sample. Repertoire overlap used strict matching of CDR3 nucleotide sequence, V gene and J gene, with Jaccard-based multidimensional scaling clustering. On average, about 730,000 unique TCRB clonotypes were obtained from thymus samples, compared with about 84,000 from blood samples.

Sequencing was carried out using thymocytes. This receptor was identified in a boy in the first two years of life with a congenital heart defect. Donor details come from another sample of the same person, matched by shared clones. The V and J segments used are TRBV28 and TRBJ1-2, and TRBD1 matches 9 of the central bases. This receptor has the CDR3 CASSPGTGSLYGYTF. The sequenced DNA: TGTGCCAGCAGTCCCGGGACAGGGTCTCTCTATGGCTACACCTTC.